This is a list of T cell receptor beta chains from one sample in a study of cytomegalovirus exposure and HLA in healthy donors. The method was immunoSEQ multiplex PCR; TCRdb's version includes in-frame clones alone and lacks a portion of them. The sample contains about 120,000 clones, roughly 9% of which appear only once. Sequenced material: PBMCs. The source is a man aged 25 to 40 in good health and CMV-seronegative. CDR3s include the opening cysteine and the closing phenylalanine or tryptophan. The D gene is left open where the match is weak. Expanded clones are given a class, and other clones once, few, many or no size at all.

size	V	length	J	D	CDR3	DNA
NA	TRBV6-6	15	TRBJ1-5	NA	CASSYGQEFNQPQHF	TGTGCCAGCAGTTACGGGCAGGAATTCAATCAGCCCCAGCATTTT
NA	TRBV29-1	14	TRBJ2-1	TRBD2	CSVGGGRIYNEQFF	TGCAGCGTTGGGGGCGGGAGGATCTACAATGAGCAGTTCTTC
few	TRBV2	15	TRBJ2-1	NA	CASSAGRTNNNEQFF	TGTGCCAGCAGTGCTGGCCGGACAAACAACAATGAGCAGTTCTTC
NA	TRBV10-3	13	TRBJ1-2	TRBD1	CAISPGTGVGYTF	TGTGCCATCAGTCCCGGGACAGGGGTTGGCTACACCTTC
NA	TRBV10-1	14	TRBJ2-7	NA	CASSGGDPSYEQYF	TGCGCCAGCAGTGGGGGGGATCCTTCCTACGAGCAGTACTTC
few	TRBV7-8	16	TRBJ2-3	TRBD2	CASSSLTSGGTDTQYF	TGTGCCAGCAGCTCCTTGACTAGCGGGGGGACAGATACGCAGTATTTT
few	TRBV29-1	16	TRBJ2-3	TRBD1	CSVDRERDRVTDTQYF	TGCAGCGTCGACCGGGAGCGGGACAGGGTGACAGATACGCAGTATTTT
NA	TRBV5-1	17	TRBJ1-1	TRBD1	CASSPGRTGWVNTEAFF	TGCGCCAGCAGCCCCGGGCGGACAGGGTGGGTGAACACTGAAGCTTTCTTT
few	TRBV5-4	12	TRBJ2-3	NA	CASSVATDTQYF	TGTGCCAGCAGCGTAGCTACAGATACGCAGTATTTT
NA	TRBV15	16	TRBJ1-5	NA	CATSSFTGGDNQPQHF	TGTGCCACCAGCAGCTTCACAGGTGGGGACAATCAGCCCCAGCATTTT
NA	TRBV4-3	14	TRBJ2-2	NA	CASSQVDSTGELFF	TGCGCCAGCAGCCAGGTGGACAGCACCGGGGAGCTGTTTTTT
NA	TRBV6-1	13	TRBJ1-5	NA	CASSESRGQPQHF	TGTGCCAGCAGTGAATCCAGAGGTCAGCCCCAGCATTTT
NA	TRBV30	15	TRBJ2-1	TRBD2	CAWQKTAGAYNEQFF	TGTGCCTGGCAAAAGACGGCGGGAGCTTACAATGAGCAGTTCTTC
few	TRBV6-1	14	TRBJ1-1	NA	CASSETHLNTEAFF	TGTGCCAGCAGTGAAACTCACTTGAACACTGAAGCTTTCTTT
few	TRBV7-2	13	TRBJ1-2	NA	CASSLVQGYGYTF	TGTGCCAGCAGCTTAGTTCAGGGGTATGGCTACACCTTC
few	TRBV28	12	TRBJ2-7	NA	CASSSPGYEQYF	TGTGCCAGCAGTTCCCCCGGCTACGAGCAGTACTTC
NA	TRBV30	14	TRBJ2-5	NA	CAWSDPGTLETQYF	TGTGCCTGGAGCGATCCCGGGACACTGGAGACCCAGTACTTC
NA	TRBV7-8	13	TRBJ1-2	TRBD1	CASSADRGSGYTF	TGTGCCAGCAGCGCCGACAGGGGATCTGGCTACACCTTC
NA	TRBV6-6	16	TRBJ2-3	NA	CASSPLDSGSGDTQYF	TGTGCCAGCAGTCCTCTTGACTCGGGATCGGGGGATACGCAGTATTTT
NA	TRBV5-1	15	TRBJ2-7	TRBD1	CASSLAQGGIYEQYF	TGCGCCAGCAGCTTGGCACAGGGGGGAATCTACGAGCAGTACTTC
NA	TRBV6-1	16	TRBJ2-6	TRBD1	CASSASTGSGANVPTF	TGTGCCAGCAGTGCCTCGACAGGGTCTGGGGCCAACGTCCCGACTTTC
NA	TRBV4-1	18	TRBJ1-5	NA	CASSQDHRAGRINQPQHF	TGCGCCAGCAGCCAAGATCACCGGGCGGGTAGGATTAATCAGCCCCAGCATTTT
few	TRBV27	14	TRBJ1-1	TRBD1	CASSPDRVGLEAFF	TGTGCCAGCAGCCCCGACAGGGTCGGTTTAGAAGCTTTCTTT
NA	TRBV4-3	13	TRBJ2-7	NA	CASSQGRYYEQYF	TGCGCCAGCAGCCAAGGTCGGTACTACGAGCAGTACTTC
NA	TRBV14	13	TRBJ2-5	NA	CASSPSVGETQYF	TGTGCCAGCAGCCCAAGCGTTGGGGAGACCCAGTACTTC
few	TRBV10-1	12	TRBJ1-1	TRBD1	CATQGARTEAFF	TGCGCCACCCAGGGGGCCCGGACTGAAGCTTTCTTT
NA	TRBV30	16	TRBJ1-5	TRBD1	CAWSPLGGTANQPQHF	TGTGCCTGGAGTCCCCTGGGTGGGACAGCGAATCAGCCCCAGCATTTT
NA	TRBV5-5	13	TRBJ1-2	NA	CASTILGARGYTF	TGTGCCAGCACCATTTTGGGGGCCCGTGGCTACACCTTC
few	TRBV28	14	TRBJ2-7	NA	CASSLSRGGSEQYF	TGTGCCAGCAGTTTATCTAGGGGGGGCAGCGAGCAGTACTTC
few	TRBV7-9	16	TRBJ1-6	TRBD1	CASSATGQAQGSPLHF	TGTGCCAGCAGCGCGACGGGACAGGCCCAGGGTTCACCCCTCCACTTT
NA	TRBV9	12	TRBJ2-1	NA	CASSAQYNEQFF	TGTGCCAGCAGCGCCCAGTACAATGAGCAGTTCTTC
NA	TRBV6-6	15	TRBJ1-1	TRBD1	CASSFGGTVNTEAFF	TGTGCCAGCAGCTTCGGAGGGACAGTTAACACTGAAGCTTTCTTT
few	TRBV10-1	13	TRBJ2-2	NA	CASSNRETGELFF	TGCGCCAGCAGCAACCGGGAAACCGGGGAGCTGTTTTTT
NA	TRBV11-2	14	TRBJ2-3	NA	CASKEGLSTDTQYF	TGTGCCAGCAAGGAGGGGTTGAGCACAGATACGCAGTATTTT
few	TRBV25-1	15	TRBJ2-1	NA	CASTPRGSSYNEQFF	TGTGCCAGCACGCCACGGGGGAGCTCCTACAATGAGCAGTTCTTC
NA	TRBV5-8	12	TRBJ1-1	NA	CASSSEQVVAFF	TGTGCCAGCAGCTCTGAACAGGTTGTAGCTTTCTTT
NA	TRBV28	12	TRBJ1-5	TRBD1	CASSSDRGPQHF	TGTGCCAGCAGTTCGGACAGGGGCCCCCAGCATTTT
NA	TRBV2	14	TRBJ1-1	NA	CASSDTGWNTEAFF	TGTGCCAGCAGTGATACAGGGTGGAACACTGAAGCTTTCTTT
few	TRBV5-4	14	TRBJ1-1	NA	CASSLGQGDSGAFF	TGTGCCAGCAGCTTAGGCCAGGGCGATTCGGGAGCTTTCTTT
few	TRBV7-2	16	TRBJ2-2	NA	CASSLYGSGNTGELFF	TGTGCCAGCAGCCTTTATGGTAGCGGAAACACCGGGGAGCTGTTTTTT
few	TRBV11-2	13	TRBJ1-1	NA	CASSLGRAAEAFF	TGTGCCAGCAGCTTAGGTAGAGCGGCTGAAGCTTTCTTT
few	TRBV15	13	TRBJ1-5	NA	CATSRTGSEPQHF	TGTGCCACCAGCCGCACGGGGAGTGAGCCCCAGCATTTT
few	TRBV7-9	15	TRBJ1-1	TRBD1	CASSLGTGDRTEAFF	TGTGCCAGCAGCTTAGGGACAGGGGATAGGACTGAAGCTTTCTTT
few	TRBV7-6	14	TRBJ1-1	TRBD1	CASSPGQGYTEAFF	TGTGCCAGCAGCCCTGGACAGGGGTATACTGAAGCTTTCTTT
few	TRBV27	16	TRBJ2-7	NA	CASSLSIGQWTYEQYF	TGTGCCAGCAGTTTATCGATCGGACAGTGGACCTACGAGCAGTACTTC
few	TRBV5-6	14	TRBJ2-7	TRBD1	CASSAGTGGYEQYF	TGTGCCAGCAGCGCCGGGACAGGGGGTTACGAGCAGTACTTC
NA	TRBV6-5	15	TRBJ2-3	TRBD1	CASSPVGQGTDTQYF	TGTGCCAGCAGCCCCGTCGGACAGGGAACAGATACGCAGTATTTT
NA	TRBV9	13	TRBJ2-5	NA	CASSQPGSAAQYF	TGTGCCAGCAGCCAACCCGGGAGCGCCGCCCAGTACTTC
few	TRBV5-1	14	TRBJ2-7	TRBD1	CASSSGQGAYEQYF	TGCGCCAGCAGCTCCGGACAGGGGGCCTACGAGCAGTACTTC
few	TRBV30	18	TRBJ2-1	TRBD2	CAWSVPWGSGSSYNEQFF	TGTGCCTGGAGTGTGCCGTGGGGTAGCGGGAGCTCCTACAATGAGCAGTTCTTC
many	TRBV6-4	15	TRBJ2-2	TRBD2	CASSPTSGSTGELFF	TGTGCCAGCAGCCCGACTAGCGGGAGCACCGGGGAGCTGTTTTTT
NA	TRBV11-3	15	TRBJ2-1	TRBD2	CASSLAREGRFEQFF	TGTGCCAGCAGCCTAGCTCGGGAGGGCCGTTTTGAGCAGTTCTTC
NA	TRBV13	15	TRBJ2-7	TRBD2	CASSGGGLFSYEQYF	TGTGCCAGCAGCGGCGGGGGTCTTTTCTCCTACGAGCAGTACTTC